The rows below give T cell receptor beta chains drawn from one sample of a study of OX40 agonist ivuxolimab in advanced cancers. Only in-frame clones appear in the TCRdb table, and some are missing; sequencing was by immunoSEQ multiplex PCR. The table has 65,000 to 75,000 clones, 70% to 90% seen once. This material consisted of CD4+ or CD8+ T cells sorted from blood, taken in a trial of the OX40 agonist ivuxolimab. These receptors were collected from an adult with an advanced solid tumor such as melanoma, head and neck, liver or kidney cancer. Each CDR3 is given with its conserved first and last residue. Fields, in order: V gene, clone size, J gene, D gene, CDR3 DNA, CDR3 protein. A D gene is named only where the DNA matches it firmly. Only part of the rows carry a size: once, few, many, or a class if the clone is expanded.

v_gene: TRBV7-3
abundance: NA
j_gene: TRBJ1-5
d_gene: TRBD1
CDR3nt: TGTGCCAGAAATCCGACAGGGGGTGGTGCATATAGCAATCAGCCCCAGCATTTT
CDR3aa: CARNPTGGGAYSNQPQHF

v_gene: TRBV11-1
abundance: NA
j_gene: TRBJ2-3
d_gene: NA
CDR3nt: TGTGCCAGCAGCTTAGTGGCTAGGATGGATACGCAGTATTTT
CDR3aa: CASSLVARMDTQYF

v_gene: TRBV10-1
abundance: NA
j_gene: TRBJ2-1
d_gene: NA
CDR3nt: TGCGCCAGCAGTGAAGGACGGGGGCCGAGTGGCCGCTCCTACAATGAGCAGTTCTTC
CDR3aa: CASSEGRGPSGRSYNEQFF

v_gene: TRBV19
abundance: NA
j_gene: TRBJ1-3
d_gene: NA
CDR3nt: TGTGCCAGTAGTATCGGTACTATCTCTGGAAACACCATATATTTT
CDR3aa: CASSIGTISGNTIYF

v_gene: TRBV4-1
abundance: once
j_gene: TRBJ1-2
d_gene: NA
CDR3nt: TGCGCCAGCAGCCAAGAAGGTGGAGGTGGGGGGGCGCGGGGCTACACCTTC
CDR3aa: CASSQEGGGGGARGYTF

v_gene: TRBV7-2
abundance: NA
j_gene: TRBJ2-3
d_gene: NA
CDR3nt: TGTGCCAGCAGCATTGGTCCACCGGATACGCAGTATTTT
CDR3aa: CASSIGPPDTQYF

v_gene: TRBV5-1
abundance: NA
j_gene: TRBJ1-4
d_gene: NA
CDR3nt: TGCGCCAGCAGCTTGGCCTCCAATGAAAAACTGTTTTTT
CDR3aa: CASSLASNEKLFF

v_gene: TRBV4-1
abundance: NA
j_gene: TRBJ2-2
d_gene: TRBD2
CDR3nt: TGCGCCAGCAGCCAATCAAATAGCGGGGAGGGGGCCGGGGAGCTGTTTTTT
CDR3aa: CASSQSNSGEGAGELFF

v_gene: TRBV19
abundance: NA
j_gene: TRBJ2-2
d_gene: NA
CDR3nt: TGTGCCAGTAGACTCACCGGAGGGAACACCGGGGAGCTGTTTTTT
CDR3aa: CASRLTGGNTGELFF

v_gene: TRBV5-4
abundance: NA
j_gene: TRBJ2-7
d_gene: TRBD2
CDR3nt: TGTGCCAGCAGCTCTCCCCTAGCGGGAGGGAGGTCCTACGAGCAGTACTTC
CDR3aa: CASSSPLAGGRSYEQYF

v_gene: TRBV7-2
abundance: NA
j_gene: TRBJ2-7
d_gene: NA
CDR3nt: TGTGCCAGCAGCTTAGAGCGGGCCTACGAGCAGTACTTC
CDR3aa: CASSLERAYEQYF

v_gene: TRBV28
abundance: NA
j_gene: TRBJ2-7
d_gene: NA
CDR3nt: TGTGCCAGCAGTTGGACGGGGAGTTACGAGCAGTACTTC
CDR3aa: CASSWTGSYEQYF

v_gene: TRBV9
abundance: NA
j_gene: TRBJ2-5
d_gene: NA
CDR3nt: TGTGCCAGCAGCCAAGGGTTCGAGACCCAGTACTTC
CDR3aa: CASSQGFETQYF

v_gene: TRBV5-8
abundance: NA
j_gene: TRBJ2-1
d_gene: TRBD1
CDR3nt: TGTGCCAGCAGCTTGGGGACAGGGGGTAAGAATGAGCAGTTCTTC
CDR3aa: CASSLGTGGKNEQFF

v_gene: TRBV7-3
abundance: NA
j_gene: TRBJ1-5
d_gene: NA
CDR3nt: TGTGCCAGCAGCTTAACGCCGGGGCAGCCCCAGCATTTT
CDR3aa: CASSLTPGQPQHF

v_gene: TRBV28
abundance: NA
j_gene: TRBJ2-5
d_gene: NA
CDR3nt: TGTGCCAGCAGGCTAACCGGGCCCCAAGAGACCCAGTACTTC
CDR3aa: CASRLTGPQETQYF

v_gene: TRBV28
abundance: NA
j_gene: TRBJ2-3
d_gene: NA
CDR3nt: TGTGCCAGCAGTTTGCGAGCGGATACGCAGTATTTT
CDR3aa: CASSLRADTQYF